This TCR beta chain was recovered during a study of cytomegalovirus exposure and HLA in healthy donors. The overall study: About 79 million unique TCRs from HLA-typed donors were held in an early data release. Broader study findings: The later analysis indicated that the majority of CMV-associated TCR beta chains appeared HLA-restricted. A previous analysis found most TCR beta V segments productive roughly 87% or roughly 30% of the time. A later analysis reported that several of the most significant clusters appeared to be linked to common viral pathogens, among them Epstein-Barr virus.

Germline loops: CDR1 LGHNA, CDR2 YNFKEQ. Deletions cut 2 bases from V and 4 bases from J, with 14 bases between. The CDR3 sequence is 16 residues long. This clone was seen more than once but under ten times. Its antigen is still unknown. Vbeta (60) and Jbeta (13) primers were used in the PCR. Profiling relied on immunoSEQ multiplex PCR, and the TCRdb table lists in-frame clones only, not all of them. Of tens of thousands of clones listed, less than 85% are singletons. This clonotype was sampled from a woman in her 30s in good health and CMV-seropositive. Sample: PBMCs. J is TRBJ2-2 and V is TRBV4-2, with TRBD1 as a possible D gene (5 bases). The CDR3 region is CASSQWSGIGTGELFF. DNA for the CDR3: TGTGCCAGCAGCCAATGGTCAGGGATTGGCACCGGGGAGCTGTTTTTT.